This is a list of T cell receptor beta chains from one sample in a study of cytomegalovirus exposure and HLA in healthy donors. Clones were sequenced by immunoSEQ multiplex PCR, and TCRdb holds only the in-frame ones, with some missing. The sample includes 90,000 to 140,000 clones, more than 60% of them seen just once. Sequences were obtained from PBMCs. Source of these receptors: a male donor in good health and CMV-seronegative. Both conserved end residues are part of each CDR3. D genes are given only for firm matches. Clone size is not always given. Where it is, it says once, few, many or a class for expanded clones.

j_call,d_call,v_call,clone_size,cdr3_nt,cdr3_aa
TRBJ2-4,TRBD1,TRBV6-1,few,TGTGCCAGCAGTGTGGACAGGGGTCCAAACATTCAGTACTTC,CASSVDRGPNIQYF
TRBJ2-7,.,TRBV6-5,.,TGTGCCAGCAACTTCAACGGTGGGGCGTCCGAGCAGTACTTC,CASNFNGGASEQYF
TRBJ2-7,.,TRBV7-2,.,TGTGCCAGCAGCCCAGTAAACCGCAGGGGTGCATACGAGCAGTACTTC,CASSPVNRRGAYEQYF
TRBJ1-6,TRBD1,TRBV5-6,.,TGTGCCAGCAGCTTGTACCGGGACAGGAACAATTCACCCCTCCACTTT,CASSLYRDRNNSPLHF
TRBJ2-1,TRBD1,TRBV11-3,.,TGTGCCAGCAGCTCATCCGGGACAGGGGCAAATGAGCAGTTCTTC,CASSSSGTGANEQFF
TRBJ1-6,TRBD1,TRBV2,.,TGTGCCAGCAGTGGGGACAGGGGAAATTCACCCCTCCACTTT,CASSGDRGNSPLHF
TRBJ1-3,.,TRBV5-1,few,TGCGCCAGCAGTCCTCAGGTCGTTTCTGGAAACACCATATATTTT,CASSPQVVSGNTIYF
TRBJ2-5,.,TRBV5-1,.,TGCGCCAGCAGCCGCCAGGGAATTGGGGGCGAGACCCAGTACTTC,CASSRQGIGGETQYF
TRBJ2-7,.,TRBV5-1,few,TGCGCCAGCAGCTCTGGCGGGACGGGGCTGAAAGAGCAGTACTTC,CASSSGGTGLKEQYF
TRBJ2-7,TRBD1,TRBV7-2,.,TGTGCCAGCCGGACAGGCCCCTACGAGCAGTACTTC,CASRTGPYEQYF
TRBJ2-5,.,TRBV19,.,TGTGCCAGTAGACCCTTCAGCGGGGAGACCCAGTACTTC,CASRPFSGETQYF
TRBJ2-7,TRBD2,TRBV6-1,.,TGTGCCAGCAGTGCCTGGACTAGCGGGGGAAACTACGAGCAGTACTTC,CASSAWTSGGNYEQYF
TRBJ2-5,.,TRBV6-5,.,TGTGCCAGCGGCGGCCAGGGATATAAAGAGACCCAGTACTTC,CASGGQGYKETQYF
TRBJ2-5,TRBD1,TRBV5-1,.,TGCGCCAGCAGCTTGGACAGGGGATCTCAAGAGACCCAGTACTTC,CASSLDRGSQETQYF
TRBJ2-5,TRBD2,TRBV28,.,TGTGCCAGCAGTTCGGGACTAGGGGACGTAGAGACCCAGTACTTC,CASSSGLGDVETQYF
TRBJ2-1,.,TRBV5-6,.,TGTGCCAGCAGCTTAGAGTTTAGGGGCAAGGGTGAGCAGTTCTTC,CASSLEFRGKGEQFF
TRBJ2-7,TRBD2,TRBV13,.,TGTGCCAGCAGCTTAGGCTTTGGGACTAGCATTTACGAGCAGTACTTC,CASSLGFGTSIYEQYF
TRBJ2-5,.,TRBV5-4,.,TGTGCCAGCAGCTTGGGGGCGGAGGGTCCCTCCCAAGAGACCCAGTACTTC,CASSLGAEGPSQETQYF
TRBJ2-7,TRBD2,TRBV5-1,.,TGCGCCAGCAGCTTGGCCGTGGTAGCGGGAGTCTTGGTTTGG,CASSLAVVAGVLVW
TRBJ1-1,.,TRBV4-1,.,TGCGCCAGCAGCCTAGGACAGCTGAACACTGAAGCTTTCTTT,CASSLGQLNTEAFF
TRBJ2-7,.,TRBV10-1,.,TGCGCCACCAAAGGGCCAGGGGTTGCTGAGCAGTACTTC,CATKGPGVAEQYF
TRBJ2-5,TRBD2,TRBV5-4,few,TGTGCCAGCAGCTTGATCGGTAGTCTTGGGGGGGAAGAGACCCAGTACTTC,CASSLIGSLGGEETQYF
TRBJ1-2,.,TRBV28,once,TGTGCCAGCAGTTTATTCTATAGGGGCCCCGATGGCTACACCTTC,CASSLFYRGPDGYTF
TRBJ2-7,TRBD2,TRBV27,.,TGTGCCAGCAGCCTGATCGGACAGCTCAAACCGGGACTAGCGGCTCTCTCCTACGAGCAGTACTTC,CASSLIGQLKPGLAALSYEQYF
TRBJ2-3,TRBD2,TRBV9,.,TGTGCCAGCAGCCAAAAAAGGCGGGAGCCAGATACGCAGTATTTT,CASSQKRREPDTQYF